Below are 19 T cell receptor beta chains sequenced from a single sample in a study of blood T cells in healthy people across ages. A second about 6 to 11 cycle PCR used barcoded and J-beta primers. TCRdb itself ran the 5' RACE reads through MiXCR, one entry per CDR3 protein. The sample yields about 1,800,000 distinct CDR3 sequences, about 28% seen once. Sequenced material: blood. These receptors were obtained from a woman aged 25 to 39 in good health.

This clonotype was seen ten or more times. This sequence joins TRBV29-1 and TRBJ2-1, with TRBD1 matching over 9 bases. V shed 6 bases and J 9 bases; nucleotides not matched to a gene: 9. The CDR3 spans 13 residues. The germline CDR1 and CDR2 sequences are SQVTM and ANQGSEA. CDR3 residues: CSVGDREGGEQFF. CDR3 nucleotides: TGCAGCGTGGGGGACAGGGAGGGGGGTGAGCAGTTCTTC.

This clonotype came up once. This may be a read error, as it is one base from a much larger clone. Here the CDR3 reads CSALHDRDGTQYF. CDR3 nucleotide sequence: TGCAGTGCTCTCCACGACAGGGACGGGACCCAGTACTTC. The chain combines TRBV20-1 with TRBJ2-5; TRBD1 agrees at 7 bases. Germline V CDR1 and CDR2: DFQATT, SNEGSKA (reference sequence). There are 13 residues in the CDR3. After removal of 5 bases from V and 7 bases from J, the junction contained 10 bases not matched to a gene.

This clonotype showed up just once. V and J are TRBV30 and TRBJ2-7; D is perhaps TRBD1 or TRBD2 (6 bases each). Germline-derived CDR1 and CDR2 are GTSNPN and SVGIG (reference sequence). V lost 4 bases, J lost 3 bases, and 16 bases lay in between. CDR3 length: 14 residues. CDR3 sequence: CAWTGGGGDYEQYF. The CDR3, as DNA: TGTGCCTGGACGGGCGGAGGGGGAGACTACGAGCAGTACTTC. The full variable domain, rest sourced from reference TRBV30 and TRBJ2-7, is SQTIHQWPATLVQPVGSPLSLECTVEGTSNPNLYWYRQAAGRGLQLLFYSVGIGQISSEVPQNLSASRPQDRQFILSSKKLLLSDSGFYLCAWTGGGGDYEQYFGPGTRLTVT.

This chain links TRBV3-1 with TRBJ2-1, with D perhaps TRBD1 (5 bases). The V end was cut by 3 bases, the J end by 7 bases, with 10 bases between. The CDR3 totals 13 residues. Germline CDR1 is LGHDT and CDR2 is YNNKEL (reference sequence). The CDR3 loop reads CASSHRVRNEQFF. CDR3 DNA sequence: TGTGCCAGCAGCCACAGGGTGAGGAATGAGCAGTTCTTC.

This clonotype was seen a few times. V gene TRBV24-1 combines with J gene TRBJ2-3; 8 nucleotides line up with TRBD1. V lost 2 bases and J lost 8; bases outside the gene matches: 17. This CDR3 spans 18 amino acids. Germline V gives CDR1 KGHDR, CDR2 SFDVKD. CDR3 amino acids: CATSDSGTGTGPQGTQYF. CDR3 DNA: TGTGCCACCAGTGATTCGGGGACGGGGACAGGCCCACAGGGTACGCAGTATTTT.

This clonotype has ten or more counts. J is TRBJ2-5 and V is TRBV7-2, with D possibly matching TRBD2 (5 bases). Germline V gene data show CDR1 as SGHTA and CDR2 as FQGNSA. V was trimmed by 4 bases and J by 5 bases, leaving 8 bases between them. The length of the CDR3 is 12 residues. CDR3 coding DNA: TGTGCCAGCAGCTCCTGGAGGGAGACCCAGTACTTC. This gives the protein CASSSWRETQYF. Filled out from reference TRBV7-2 and TRBJ2-5, the complete variable domain reads GAGVSQSPSNKVTEKGKDVELRCDPISGHTALYWYRQSLGQGLEFLIYFQGNSAPDKSGLPSDRFSAERTGGSVSTLTIQRTQQEDSAVYLCASSSWRETQYFGPGTRLLVL.

This clonotype was found a few times. This rearrangement joins TRBV3-1 to TRBJ2-7, with D tentatively TRBD2 (6 bases). V lost 7 bases and J 3 bases, leaving 10 bases between the germline ends. Germline-derived CDR1 and CDR2 are LGHDT and YNNKEL (reference sequence). CDR3 size: 12 residues. The CDR3 DNA reads as TGTGCCAGCATGGGACTGGGCTACGAGCAGTACTTC. Its protein is CASMGLGYEQYF.

In this sample, this clonotype turned up a few times. The rearrangement links TRBV5-1 to TRBJ2-1; D gene ambiguous. CDR1 and CDR2 from the germline V gene are SGHRS and YFSETQ. Trimming removed 3 bases at V and 5 bases at J, with 12 bases between. The CDR3 spans 14 residues. CDR3 residues: CASSSSSSNNEQFF. In nucleotides, the CDR3 is TGCGCCAGCAGCTCCTCTTCTAGTAACAATGAGCAGTTCTTC.

Details on this clonotype: This sequence may be a read error, since a much larger clone differs from it by one base. The V gene is TRBV7-9, the J gene TRBJ2-1; 9 bases fit TRBD1. Germline lookup yields CDR1 SEHNR and CDR2 FQNEAQ (reference sequence). V gave up 5 bases and J gave up 2 bases; unmatched junction bases: 7. The CDR3 consists of 16 residues. CDR3 sequence (DNA): TGTGCCAGCAGCGCTTGGACAGGGGCTACCTACAATGAGCAGTTCTTC. Its translation: CASSAWTGATYNEQFF.

This chain connects TRBV6-6 to TRBJ2-7; D might be TRBD1 (6 bases). CDR1 is MNHNY and CDR2 is SVGAGI in the germline V gene (reference sequence). This CDR3 region has 14 residues. Between the trimmed V and J ends, which lost 9 bases and 2 bases, there was a span of 17 bases. CDR3 region: CARLQPGQTYEQYF. For the CDR3, the DNA is TGTGCCAGACTACAACCGGGACAAACCTACGAGCAGTACTTC.

The genes are TRBV6-2 or TRBV6-3 and TRBJ2-6; D is unresolved. V lost 0 bases to trimming and J lost 6 bases, with 3 bases between them. Germline assignment: CDR1 MNHEY and CDR2 SVGEGT. The CDR3 extends over 13 amino acids. The CDR3 sequence is CASSYSEANVLTF. CDR3 nucleotide sequence: TGTGCCAGCAGTTACTCCGAGGCCAACGTCCTGACTTTC.

The chain couples TRBV4-1 to TRBJ2-5; 10 positions agree with TRBD2. Losses at the gene ends were 0 bases for V and 11 bases for J; bases not matched to a gene: 33. Germline loops: CDR1 MGHRA, CDR2 YSYEKL. This CDR3 spans 23 amino acids. The CDR3 region has the DNA TGCGCCAGCAGCCAAGATCGCGGAACTAGCGGGGCGCACCGGCCGCCGCGGCTCAATGAGCAGTACTTC. Protein: CASSQDRGTSGAHRPPRLNEQYF.

Comment on this clonotype: The germline gene is not matched at one end of the junction; a read error may be the cause. V is TRBV5-1 and J is TRBJ1-2, with a tentative D call TRBD1 (6 bases). Per the germline V gene, CDR1 is SGHRS and CDR2 is YFSETQ. The CDR3 is made up of 13 amino acids. The CDR3 DNA reads as TGCGCCAGCAGCTTCCGGGACAATTACGGCTACGCCTTC. Translated, it gives CASSFRDNYGYAF.

The chain uses TRBV28 and TRBJ1-2; D perhaps matches TRBD1 (5 bases). V lost 4 bases, J lost 0 bases, and 15 bases lay in between. The length of the CDR3 is 16 residues. Germline V gene lookup returns CDR1 MDHEN and CDR2 SYDVKM. CDR3 sequence: CASSSGRSWPNYGYTF. The CDR3 nucleotides read TGTGCCAGCAGTTCGGGACGGTCTTGGCCTAACTATGGCTACACCTTC.

There are a few counts of this clonotype. The CDR3 sequence is CSAREQVPSYNSPLHF. The CDR3 DNA reads as TGCAGTGCTAGAGAACAGGTTCCGTCCTATAATTCACCCCTCCACTTT. This chain uses TRBV20-1 with TRBJ1-6; D perhaps matches TRBD1 (5 bases). The CDR3 runs 16 residues. Between the trimmed V and J ends, which lost 0 bases and 1 base, there was a span of 10 bases. Looked up from germline, CDR1 is DFQATT and CDR2 is SNEGSKA (reference sequence).

This clonotype has just a few counts. The chain recombines TRBV7-2 with TRBJ1-6; no clear D. The V gene's germline CDR1 is SGHTA and CDR2 FQGNSA. V was trimmed by 5 bases and J by 9 bases, leaving 11 bases between them. This CDR3 has 13 residues. CDR3 residues: CASSPRLGSPLHF. The CDR3 nucleotides are TGTGCCAGCAGCCCCCGCTTGGGTTCACCCCTCCACTTT.

This clonotype has ten or more counts. This chain connects TRBV5-1 to TRBJ2-7; 8 nucleotides line up with TRBD1. After removal of 4 bases from V and 9 bases from J, the junction contained 9 bases not matched to a gene. The germline CDR1 and CDR2 sequences are SGHRS and YFSETQ. The CDR3 has 13 residues. CDR3 in DNA: TGCGCCAGCAGCCTGGGACAGGACCTACCGCAGTACTTC. Protein: CASSLGQDLPQYF.

A word on this clonotype: Its ends do not fully match the called genes, so a read error is possible. The V and J genes are TRBV20-1 and TRBJ2-1; 14 bases map to TRBD2. Germline CDR1 is DFQATT and CDR2 is SNEGSKA (reference sequence). This CDR3 has 15 amino acids. The CDR3 DNA reads as TGCAGTTCGGAAGCAGGGACTAGCGGGAGCAATGGGCAGTTCTTC. This codes for CSSEAGTSGSNGQFF.

For this clonotype: In this CDR3 the conserved last residue, phenylalanine or tryptophan, is missing, so a read error is likely. The chain uses TRBV12-3 or TRBV12-4 and TRBJ2-3; 10 bases align to TRBD1. This CDR3 has 15 amino acids. The CDR3 DNA reads as TGTGCCAGCAGTCTCGGGACAGGGGTGACAGATGCGCAGTATTCT. The encoded protein is CASSLGTGVTDAQYS.